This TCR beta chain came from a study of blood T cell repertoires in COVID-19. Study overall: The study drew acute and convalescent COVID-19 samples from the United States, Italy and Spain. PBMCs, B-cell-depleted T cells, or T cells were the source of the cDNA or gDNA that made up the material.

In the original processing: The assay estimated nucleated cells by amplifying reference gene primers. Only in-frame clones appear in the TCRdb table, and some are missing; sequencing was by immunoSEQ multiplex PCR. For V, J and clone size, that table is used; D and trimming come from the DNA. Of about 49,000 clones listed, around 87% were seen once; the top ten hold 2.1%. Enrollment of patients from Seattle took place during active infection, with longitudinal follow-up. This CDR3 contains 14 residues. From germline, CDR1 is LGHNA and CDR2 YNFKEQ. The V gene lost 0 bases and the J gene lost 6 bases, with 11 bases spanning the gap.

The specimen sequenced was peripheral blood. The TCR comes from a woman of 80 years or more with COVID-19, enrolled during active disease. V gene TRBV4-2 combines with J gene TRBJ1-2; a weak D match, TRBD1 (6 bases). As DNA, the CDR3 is TGTGCCAGCAGCCAAGATAGACAGGCTAATGGCTACACCTTC. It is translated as CASSQDRQANGYTF.